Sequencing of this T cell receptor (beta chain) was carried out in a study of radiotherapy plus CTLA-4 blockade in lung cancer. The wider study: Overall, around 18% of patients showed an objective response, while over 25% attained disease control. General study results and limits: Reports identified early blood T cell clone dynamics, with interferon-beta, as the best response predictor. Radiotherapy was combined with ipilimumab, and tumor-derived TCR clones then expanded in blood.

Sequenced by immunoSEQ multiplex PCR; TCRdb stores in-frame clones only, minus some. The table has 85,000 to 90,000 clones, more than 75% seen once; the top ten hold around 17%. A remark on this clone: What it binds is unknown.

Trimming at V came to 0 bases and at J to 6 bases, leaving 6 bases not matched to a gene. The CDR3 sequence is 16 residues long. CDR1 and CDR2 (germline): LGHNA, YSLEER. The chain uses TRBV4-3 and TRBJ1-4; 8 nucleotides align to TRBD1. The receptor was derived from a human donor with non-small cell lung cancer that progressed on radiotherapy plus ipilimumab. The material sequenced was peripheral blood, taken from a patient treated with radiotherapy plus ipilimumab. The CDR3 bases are TGCGCCAGCAGCCAAGATGCGGACAGGGAGTATGAAAAACTGTTTTTT. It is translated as CASSQDADREYEKLFF.